This T cell receptor beta chain is drawn from a study of T cells in Graves' hyperthyroidism and ophthalmopathy (dated 2019 in TCRdb). Turning to the overall study: Peripheral blood samples were taken at the time of initial diagnosis, prior to any treatment. A discovery cohort of about a hundred patients, 43 with Graves' ophthalmopathy and approximately 57 with stable Graves' hyperthyroidism, was used to find distinguishing TCR V-J signatures. An independent validation cohort of under 20 hyperthyroidism patients and approximately 15 patients who later progressed to ophthalmopathy tested prospective prediction of ophthalmopathy. The roughly 100 discovery patients were randomly divided into training and test sets at a 7:3 ratio. In addition, the study compared T-cell repertoires in thyroid tissue and in blood from six Graves' hyperthyroidism patients. After sampling, hyperthyroidism patients received methimazole starting at 30 mg daily, and ophthalmopathy patients received high-dose intravenous methylprednisolone. According to the paper, TCR Vbeta CDR3 sequencing was carried out on some 140 peripheral blood samples, which came from fewer than 50 ophthalmopathy, about 75 hyperthyroidism and about 17 progressor patients.

Summary of the overall study and its limitations: Most expanded thyroid clonotypes (frequency above 0.001) were also detected in blood, suggesting blood repertoires may reflect thyroid immune responses. No statistical method was used to fix the sample size in advance, and group allocation was not hidden from the investigators. Ophthalmopathy was separated from stable hyperthyroidism by a 13 V-J signature model, with 87.88% sensitivity and roughly 84% specificity obtained in cross-validation and 80%/75% obtained in testing. In validation, the model predicted progression to ophthalmopathy with over 60% sensitivity and around 72% specificity, a median of about 6 months before onset.

Amplification of TCR beta CDR3 regions was carried out from RNA transcripts. The first round of RT-PCR for the TCR CDR3 was performed with the HTBI primer set and the Qiagen OneStep RT-PCR kit. Libraries were constructed in a second round of multiplex PCR, after which size selection and purification were carried out. The libraries were sequenced on an Illumina HiSeq2000 using paired-end 100 bp reads. From the authors' description of their analysis: SOAPnuke was used to process the raw data, removing reads that contained adapters or uncalled bases, had a mean Phred below 15, or lacked an exact match to the constant primer or identifier. COPE v1.2.5 was used to merge high-quality paired reads, and clonotypes were defined as unique nucleotide sequences. MiTCR v1.1 was used to align clonotypes to the IMGT TRBV, TRBD and TRBJ reference segments. The analysis was restricted to V-J combinations with a frequency above 0.0001, which together covered 99% to 99.2% of the repertoires. The TCS score was defined as F50 (clonal expansion) divided by E x V (chaos), with BLOSUM62-based TCRdist calculated between CDR3 peptides within each V-J. Welch's t-statistics and random forest reduced roughly 500 V-J features to 13, which were used in a naive Bayes classifier (R e1071). TCRdb applied fastp at Q25 and MiXCR to the public reads, then kept only in-frame beta chains. Rows with a matching CDR3 protein are joined into one entry that keeps the most common DNA and genes. The authors' filters were not applied to this entry. The table for this sample lists a few hundred thousand distinct CDR3 sequences; 14% to 15% of them were counted only once. Jointly, the top ten make up approximately 29% of the sample.

This clonotype was observed many times. Its antigen target is currently unknown. Qualities for individual bases were not recorded, and no much larger clone is one base off. CDR1 and CDR2 (SGHTA, FQGTGA) derive from the germline V gene. V loses 8 bases of germline sequence and J loses 1 base, and the interval between the two ends is 14 bases. The CDR3 runs 14 amino acids, cysteine and phenylalanine included. CDR3 DNA is the only sequence kept; it has 42 bases, read in frame from the first base. Graves' hyperthyroidism was defined as stable when no progression to ophthalmopathy occurred over 18 months of follow-up. Hyperthyroidism patients were newly diagnosed, had a disease duration of under 2 months, and were aged 18 to 65 years. Any patient with an uncontrolled infection, another autoimmune disease, pregnancy or lactation was excluded. Diagnoses were established on the basis of clinical symptoms, serum thyroxine and TRAb, thyroid ultrasound, and orbital computed tomography. Ficoll-Paque density gradient centrifugation was used to isolate PBMCs from about 9 ml of fresh peripheral blood. Total RNA was extracted using Trizol reagent, and RNA quality was assessed on an Agilent 2100 Bioanalyzer.

This clonotype was sampled from a woman in her 30s with Graves' hyperthyroidism. The sequence joins TRBV7-3 to TRBJ1-1; perhaps TRBD1 is the D gene, with 6 bases matching. The specimen was blood. Read as DNA, the sequence is TGTGCCAGCTCGGGGGGGGCAGAGAACACTGAAGCTTTCTTT. Its amino acids are CASSGGAENTEAFF.